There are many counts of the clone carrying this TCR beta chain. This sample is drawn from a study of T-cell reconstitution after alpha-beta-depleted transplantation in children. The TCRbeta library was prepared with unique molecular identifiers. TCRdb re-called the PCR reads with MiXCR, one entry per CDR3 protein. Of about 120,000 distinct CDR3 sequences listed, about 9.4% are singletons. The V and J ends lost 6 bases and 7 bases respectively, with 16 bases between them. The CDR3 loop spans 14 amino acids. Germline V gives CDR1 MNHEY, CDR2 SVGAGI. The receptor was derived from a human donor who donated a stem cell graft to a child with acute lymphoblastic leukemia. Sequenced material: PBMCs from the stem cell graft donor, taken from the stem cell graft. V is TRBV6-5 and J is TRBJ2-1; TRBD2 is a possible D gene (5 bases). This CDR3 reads CASRPTGIRNEQFF. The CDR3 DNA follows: TGTGCCAGCAGACCAACCGGGATCCGGAATGAGCAGTTCTTC.